A selection of T cell receptor beta chains follows, all from one sample in a study of T-cell memory formation after mild COVID-19. TCRdb analysed the 5' RACE reads with MiXCR anew, one entry per CDR3 protein. Here the sample spans about half a million distinct CDR3 sequences, 18% being singletons. The sequenced sample was PBMCs or a T cell subset sorted from them (not recorded which). The receptors come from an adult woman who had mild COVID-19 (a few samples of this study predate the infection). Cell type and time point are not known. CDR3s include the opening cysteine and the closing phenylalanine or tryptophan. The D gene is left open where the match is weak. The size of a clone is reported for some rows only, either as once, few or many, or as a class for expanded clones.

j_call d_call clone_size v_call cdr3_nt cdr3_aa
TRBJ2-7 TRBD1 NA TRBV30 TGTGCCTGCCTCCGGGACAGAGGTCTGGCCTACGAGCAGTACTTC CACLRDRGLAYEQYF
TRBJ2-1 TRBD1 few TRBV7-2 TGTGCCAGCAGCTTGGGACAGGGGGTTGAGCAGTTCTTC CASSLGQGVEQFF
TRBJ2-5 TRBD1 NA TRBV24-1 TGTGCCACCAGTGACTCCGGGACAGGGCCTGGCGAGACCCAGTACTTC CATSDSGTGPGETQYF
TRBJ2-5 TRBD2 many TRBV24-1 TGTGCCACCAGTGATTTCAAGCAGGCGGGAGTCCAAGAGACCCAGTACTTC CATSDFKQAGVQETQYF
TRBJ2-7 NA few TRBV29-1 TGCAGCGTTGAAGATCTTCACGACGAGCAGTACTTC CSVEDLHDEQYF
TRBJ2-1 NA NA TRBV6-2/TRBV6-3 TGTGCCAGCAGTCCGCAGCGGGATGAGCAGTTCTTC CASSPQRDEQFF
TRBJ2-5 TRBD1 NA TRBV7-9 TGTGCCAGCAGCTTCGGGGACAGGGCCCGGGTGACCCAGTACTTC CASSFGDRARVTQYF
TRBJ2-2 NA NA TRBV7-9 TGTGCCAGCACCTCGGCCGGGACACTGAACACCGGGGAGCTGTTTTTT CASTSAGTLNTGELFF
TRBJ1-1 TRBD1 NA TRBV24-1 TGTGCCACCAGTACTGGACAGGGTATCGACACTGAAGCTTTCTTT CATSTGQGIDTEAFF
TRBJ2-5 NA few TRBV12-3/TRBV12-4 TGTGCCAGCAGTACCGGGCCAGAGACCCAGTACTTC CASSTGPETQYF
TRBJ2-3 TRBD2 NA TRBV24-1 TGTGCCACCAGTGATACGAACTCCCGGACTAGCGGGAAAGTTGTTACGCAGTATTTT CATSDTNSRTSGKVVTQYF
TRBJ1-1 NA few TRBV9 TGTGCCAGCAGCGTAGGGGGAGTGAACACTGAAGCTTTCTTT CASSVGGVNTEAFF
TRBJ2-5 NA NA TRBV7-3 TGTGCCAGCAGCCCCGGCGGGACTCAAGAGACCCAGTACTTC CASSPGGTQETQYF
TRBJ2-5 TRBD2 NA TRBV12-3/TRBV12-4 TGTGCCAGCAGTTCCCGGCGGGGGGTAAAGGAGACCCAGTACTTC CASSSRRGVKETQYF
TRBJ2-3 NA NA TRBV10-3 TGTGCCATCTCAGGGACCACAGATACGCAGTATTTT CAISGTTDTQYF
TRBJ2-1 NA NA TRBV23-1 TGCGCCAGCAGTCGGAAGGGCGATGAGCAGTTCTTC CASSRKGDEQFF